This T cell receptor beta chain was identified during a study of blood T cell repertoires in COVID-19. The protocol was immunoSEQ multiplex PCR, while the TCRdb copy is restricted to in-frame clones and leaves out a portion. Here the sample spans approximately 140,000 clones, approximately 86% being singletons. Germline values: CDR1 LNHDA, CDR2 SQIVND (reference sequence). The CDR3 is made up of 14 amino acids. V shed 6 bases, J shed 5 bases, and the junction held 6 bases outside the gene matches. Source material: peripheral blood. This chain joins TRBV19 and TRBJ2-5; 10 nucleotides align to TRBD1. This clonotype originated in a woman aged 40 to 55 with active or convalescent COVID-19. CDR3 sequence reads: CASSETGGAETQYF. The CDR3 bases are TGTGCCAGTAGCGAGACAGGGGGCGCGGAGACCCAGTACTTC.